This T cell receptor beta chain was recovered during a study of shared clonotypes between healthy human individuals. Study-wide background: The donors, a couple of women and a few men, were aged 18 to 49.

The CDR3 is 14 residues long. The germline V and J ends were trimmed by 6 bases and 9 bases, with 18 bases remaining between them. Germline CDR1 and CDR2: MNHNY and SVGAGI (reference sequence). About this clone itself: Its antigen is as yet unknown.

The assay used deep level. Assay used: immunoSEQ multiplex PCR; TCRdb lists only in-frame clones, some missing. The repertoire has hundreds of thousands of clones, 90% to 97% of them found once; the top ten carry approximately 0.06%. General study points: Four donors had about 5% of their naive CD4 clonotypes in common.

The V gene is TRBV6-6, the J gene TRBJ2-1, with unresolved D. Sequenced: naive CD4+ T cells sorted from blood. Subset here: CD45RA+ positively selected. The TCR sequence derives from a woman aged 25 to 39 in good health. The CDR3 DNA sequence: TGTGCCAGCAGCTCGGCCACGGGCAACACTGAGCAGTTCTTC. Protein: CASSSATGNTEQFF.